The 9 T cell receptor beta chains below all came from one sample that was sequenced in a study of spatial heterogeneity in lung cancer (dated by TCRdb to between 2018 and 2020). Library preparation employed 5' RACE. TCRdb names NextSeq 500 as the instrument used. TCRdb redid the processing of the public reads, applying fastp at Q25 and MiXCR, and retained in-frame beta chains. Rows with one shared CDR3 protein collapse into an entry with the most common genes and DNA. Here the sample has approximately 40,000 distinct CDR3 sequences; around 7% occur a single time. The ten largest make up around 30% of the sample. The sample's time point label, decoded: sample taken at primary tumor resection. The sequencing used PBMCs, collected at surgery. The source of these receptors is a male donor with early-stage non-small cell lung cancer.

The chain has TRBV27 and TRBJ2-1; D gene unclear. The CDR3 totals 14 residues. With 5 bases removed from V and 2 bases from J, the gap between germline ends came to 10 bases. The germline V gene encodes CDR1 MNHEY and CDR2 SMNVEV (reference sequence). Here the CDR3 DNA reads TGTGCCAGCAGTCCCCGGAGAACCTACAATGAGCAGTTCTTC. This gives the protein CASSPRRTYNEQFF.

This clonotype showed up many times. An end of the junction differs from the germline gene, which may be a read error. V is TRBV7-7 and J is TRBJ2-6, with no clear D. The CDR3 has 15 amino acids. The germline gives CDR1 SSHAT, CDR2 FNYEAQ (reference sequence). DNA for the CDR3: TGTGCTAGCAGCTCCCTGGGTTCTGGGGCCAACGTCCTGACTTTC. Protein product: CASSSLGSGANVLTF.

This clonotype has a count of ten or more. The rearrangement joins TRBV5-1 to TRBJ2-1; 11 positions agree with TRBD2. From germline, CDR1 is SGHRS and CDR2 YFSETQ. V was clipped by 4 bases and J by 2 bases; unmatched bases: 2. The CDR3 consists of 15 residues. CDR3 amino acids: CASSETSGTYNEQFF. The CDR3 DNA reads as TGCGCCAGCAGCGAGACTAGCGGGACCTACAATGAGCAGTTCTTC.

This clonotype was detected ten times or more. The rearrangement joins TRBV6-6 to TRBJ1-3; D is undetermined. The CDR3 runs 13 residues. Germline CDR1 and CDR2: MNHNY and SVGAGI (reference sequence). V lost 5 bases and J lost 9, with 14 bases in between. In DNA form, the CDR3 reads TGTGCCAGCAGTCGAATGTCGGAAGTCACCATATATTTT. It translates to CASSRMSEVTIYF.

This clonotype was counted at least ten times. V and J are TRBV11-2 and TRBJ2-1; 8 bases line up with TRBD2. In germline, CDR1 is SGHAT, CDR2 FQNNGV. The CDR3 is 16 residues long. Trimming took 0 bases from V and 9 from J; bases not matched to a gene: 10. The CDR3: CASSLEGSGAVGEQFF. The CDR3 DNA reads TGTGCCAGCAGCTTAGAGGGTAGCGGGGCAGTCGGTGAGCAGTTCTTC.

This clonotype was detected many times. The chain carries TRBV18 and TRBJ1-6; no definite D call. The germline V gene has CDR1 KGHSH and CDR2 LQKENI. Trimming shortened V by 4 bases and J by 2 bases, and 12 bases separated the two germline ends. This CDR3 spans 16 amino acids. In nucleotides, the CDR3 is TGTGCCAGCTCACTGACACAATTCACCTATAATTCACCCCTCCACTTT. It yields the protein CASSLTQFTYNSPLHF.

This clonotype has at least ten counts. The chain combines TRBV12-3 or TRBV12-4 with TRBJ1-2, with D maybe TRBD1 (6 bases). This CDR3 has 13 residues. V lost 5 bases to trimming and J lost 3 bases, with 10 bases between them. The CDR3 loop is CASSETGYYGYTF. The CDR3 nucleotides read TGTGCCAGCAGTGAGACAGGATACTATGGCTACACCTTC.

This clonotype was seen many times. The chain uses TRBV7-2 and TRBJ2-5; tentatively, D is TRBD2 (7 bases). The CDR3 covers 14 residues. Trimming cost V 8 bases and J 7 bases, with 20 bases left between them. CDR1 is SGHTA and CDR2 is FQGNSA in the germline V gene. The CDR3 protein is CASRQLGGPGTQYF. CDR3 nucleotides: TGTGCCAGCCGTCAGCTCGGGGGGCCGGGGACCCAGTACTTC.

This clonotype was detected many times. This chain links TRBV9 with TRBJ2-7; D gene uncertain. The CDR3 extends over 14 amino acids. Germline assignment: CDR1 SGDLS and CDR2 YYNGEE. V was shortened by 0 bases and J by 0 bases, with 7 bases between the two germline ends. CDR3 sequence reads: CASSVGSPSYEQYF. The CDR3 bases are TGTGCCAGCAGCGTAGGGTCGCCCTCCTACGAGCAGTACTTC.